The next 30 T cell receptor beta chains were all read from a single sample in a study of blood T cell repertoires in COVID-19. Data came from immunoSEQ multiplex PCR; TCRdb stores just in-frame clones and leaves some out. The sample has fewer than 70,000 clones; less than 90% are singletons. Sequencing was done on a sample of peripheral blood. These receptors originate from an older woman with active COVID-19.

This clone has only a few counts. The V gene is TRBV9, the J gene TRBJ2-2; the match to TRBD1 covers 7 bases. V gave up 4 bases and J gave up 5 bases; unmatched junction bases: 5. CDR3 size: 14 residues. CDR1 and CDR2 from the germline V gene are SGDLS and YYNGEE. This CDR3 is CASSQTGLTGELFF. The CDR3 DNA sequence: TGTGCCAGCAGCCAGACAGGGTTGACCGGGGAGCTGTTTTTT.

The chain carries TRBV2 and TRBJ2-2; 12 nucleotides agree with TRBD2. Germline V gene lookup returns CDR1 SNHLY and CDR2 FYNNEI. This CDR3 has 14 amino acids. With V trimmed by 5 bases and J by 15 bases, 10 bases remained unmatched. The CDR3, as DNA: TGTGCCAGCAGTTCCCGGACTAGCGGGATGAACGTGTTTTTT. Amino acids: CASSSRTSGMNVFF.

The chain joins TRBV18 to TRBJ2-1; a weak D match, TRBD2 (6 bases). V was trimmed by 2 bases and J by 4 bases, leaving 15 bases between them. CDR3 length equals 16 residues. Germline V CDR1 and CDR2: KGHSH, LQKENI. CDR3 protein: CASSPMGGGGYNEQFF. The CDR3 nucleotides read TGTGCCAGCTCACCAATGGGGGGAGGAGGATACAATGAGCAGTTCTTC.

The chain employs TRBV10-3 and TRBJ2-3, with 14 bases lining up with TRBD2. V shed 0 bases, J shed 8 bases, and the junction held 10 bases outside the gene matches. Per the germline V gene, CDR1 is ENHRY and CDR2 is SYGVKD. This CDR3 is built from 18 residues. CDR3 sequence reads: CAISESTGTSGSLTTQYF. The DNA for the CDR3 is TGTGCCATCAGTGAGTCGACCGGGACTAGCGGGAGTTTGACTACGCAGTATTTT.

This clone was counted a single time. The chain carries TRBV21-1 and TRBJ2-1; TRBD2, the table's D call, lacks a check against the DNA. TRBV21-1 is a pseudogene. The CDR3 totals 21 residues. CDR3 region: CASTSIWDCLVADLRVDEQFF. CDR3 nucleotides: TGTGCCAGCACCTCAATTTGGGACTGTTTGGTAGCGGATCTGAGGGTCGATGAGCAGTTCTTC.

This rearrangement joins TRBV24-1 to TRBJ2-1; 8 bases agree with TRBD1. The CDR3 spans 15 residues. V lost 4 bases, J lost 8 bases, and 9 bases stayed unmatched. Germline V gene lookup returns CDR1 KGHDR and CDR2 SFDVKD. CDR3 in DNA: TGTGCCACCAGTGAAAGGACAGGGATTAAGGATGAGCAGTTCTTC. This encodes CATSERTGIKDEQFF.

The chain carries TRBV6-6 and TRBJ2-3; D is perhaps TRBD1 (5 bases). The V gene lost 6 bases and the J gene lost 2 bases, with 12 bases spanning the gap. The CDR3 extends over 14 amino acids. Germline V lookup: CDR1 MNHNY, CDR2 SVGAGI (reference sequence). CDR3 in DNA: TGTGCCAGCAGACACGACAGCCCCACAGATACGCAGTATTTT. Translated, it gives CASRHDSPTDTQYF.

The chain is built from TRBV5-1 and TRBJ1-6, with D tentatively TRBD1 (5 bases). The CDR3 contains 16 residues. Trimming pared 1 base from V and 1 base from J, leaving 9 bases between. CDR1 is SGHRS and CDR2 is YFSETQ in the germline V gene. The CDR3 spells CASSLRGGSYNSPLHF. DNA of the CDR3: TGCGCCAGCAGCTTGAGGGGAGGGTCCTATAATTCACCCCTCCACTTT.

The rearrangement uses TRBV3-1 (or the pseudogene TRBV3-2) and TRBJ2-1; 13 bases align to TRBD2. J lost 6 bases, V lost 0 bases, and 5 bases had no gene match. CDR1 and CDR2 from the germline V gene are LGHDT and YNNKEL (reference sequence). The CDR3 sequence is 17 residues long. The CDR3: CASSQERTSGSFNEQFF. As DNA, the CDR3 is TGTGCCAGCAGCCAAGAACGGACTAGCGGGAGCTTCAATGAGCAGTTCTTC.

This chain joins TRBV10-1 and TRBJ1-3, with a tentative D call TRBD1 (5 bases). Germline CDR1 and CDR2: WNHNN and SYGVQD (reference sequence). The CDR3 loop spans 15 amino acids. V dropped 3 bases and J dropped 2 bases, with 11 bases sitting between them. The CDR3 nucleotides read TGCGCCAGCAGTGAATCCAGGGAAGCTGGAAACACCATATATTTT. Its translation is CASSESREAGNTIYF.

The chain combines TRBV5-4 with TRBJ1-2; D gene ambiguous. Germline V gene data show CDR1 as SGHNT and CDR2 as YYREEE (reference sequence). V shed 0 bases and J shed 4 bases, with 13 bases lying between them. This CDR3 has 15 residues. CDR3 DNA sequence: TGTGCCAGCAGCTTGGATGGAGGCCCGCGCTATGGCTACACCTTC. Translation gives CASSLDGGPRYGYTF.

This clone was recorded a few times. The rearrangement joins TRBV2 to TRBJ1-4, with TRBD1 matching 7 bases. V dropped 7 bases and J dropped 0; count of bases not matched to a gene: 8. The CDR3 loop spans 16 amino acids. The germline CDR1 and CDR2 sequences are SNHLY and FYNNEI. The CDR3 nucleotides are TGTGCCAGCAAGGATAGGGGGCGGGCAACTAATGAAAAACTGTTTTTT. Its translation is CASKDRGRATNEKLFF.

The rearrangement joins TRBV9 to TRBJ2-7, with 9 bases matching TRBD1. This CDR3 has 15 amino acids. The junction had 7 bases not matched to a gene; V was cut back by 3 bases and J by 3 bases. Per the germline V gene, CDR1 is SGDLS and CDR2 is YYNGEE. CDR3 in amino acids: CASSGGETGGYEQYF. The CDR3 coding sequence is TGTGCCAGCAGCGGCGGAGAGACAGGGGGCTACGAGCAGTACTTC.

The chain is built from TRBV11-3 and TRBJ2-1; TRBD1 agrees at 7 bases. V gave up 2 bases and J gave up 1 base; unmatched junction bases: 5. Germline V gene data show CDR1 as SGHNT and CDR2 as YENEEA. The CDR3 sequence is 16 residues long. The CDR3: CASSLSTGWSYNEQFF. Written as DNA, the CDR3 is TGTGCCAGCAGCTTATCGACAGGGTGGTCCTACAATGAGCAGTTCTTC.

V is TRBV30 and J is TRBJ1-2; 7 bases match TRBD1. The germline CDR1 and CDR2 sequences are GTSNPN and SVGIG (reference sequence). This CDR3 spans 14 amino acids. Trimming took 2 bases from V and 8 from J; bases not matched to a gene: 11. DNA for the CDR3: TGTGCCTGGAGTCCGGACAGGACAGGAAGGGGCTACACCTTC. Its translation is CAWSPDRTGRGYTF.

This chain joins TRBV5-8 and TRBJ2-3; TRBD2 agrees at 9 bases. The CDR3 loop spans 16 amino acids. The germline gives CDR1 SGHTS, CDR2 YDEGEE. Trimming cost V 2 bases and J 4 bases; bases outside gene matches: 8. The CDR3 reads CASSFGGIAGADTQYF. The CDR3 nucleotides are TGTGCCAGCAGCTTCGGGGGTATAGCGGGAGCAGATACGCAGTATTTT.

The chain joins TRBV30 to TRBJ1-1; D ambiguous. The CDR3 has 13 amino acids. The V gene lost 3 bases and the J gene lost 0 bases, with 8 bases spanning the gap. The germline V gene has CDR1 GTSNPN and CDR2 SVGIG (reference sequence). As DNA, the CDR3 is TGTGCCTGGAGGCAGGTTATGAACACTGAAGCTTTCTTT. Amino acid sequence: CAWRQVMNTEAFF.

The chain uses TRBV7-2 and TRBJ1-3, with D possibly TRBD1 on 5 matching bases. CDR1 and CDR2 from the germline V gene are SGHTA and FQGNSA. V lost 4 bases, J lost 0 bases, and 16 bases lay in between. The CDR3 is 17 residues long. The CDR3 bases are TGTGCCAGCAGCTACCCGCGCCCAGGGCGCTCTGGAAACACCATATATTTT. This gives the protein CASSYPRPGRSGNTIYF.

This clone was observed a single time. J is TRBJ2-1 and V is TRBV11-3, with 13 positions matching TRBD2. The CDR3 has 18 amino acids. The germline V gene encodes CDR1 SGHNT and CDR2 YENEEA. Trimming cost V 5 bases and J 6 bases; bases outside gene matches: 13. CDR3 protein: CASSTWGLTSGRSNEQFF. CDR3 nucleotide sequence: TGTGCCAGCAGCACCTGGGGCCTGACTAGCGGGAGGAGCAATGAGCAGTTCTTC.

The DNA of the CDR3 is TGCAGCGTTTGGGGACAGATGAACACTGAAGCTTTCTTT. Its translation is CSVWGQMNTEAFF. The chain links TRBV29-1 to TRBJ1-1, with 7 bases that match TRBD1. Germline CDR1 reads SQVTM; CDR2 reads ANQGSEA. The trim removed 5 bases at V and 0 bases at J, leaving 3 bases unmatched. CDR3 length: 13 amino acids.

This clone was counted a few times. The J gene is TRBJ1-5, the V gene TRBV7-9, with D maybe TRBD1 (5 bases). This CDR3 comprises 14 residues. Between the trimmed V and J ends, which lost 0 bases and 7 bases, there was a span of 10 bases. Germline V CDR1 and CDR2: SEHNR, FQNEAQ (reference sequence). In nucleotides, the CDR3 is TGTGCCAGCAGCTTAGCAGGGGTAGGGCAGCCCCAGCATTTT. Amino acids: CASSLAGVGQPQHF.

The CDR3 region is CASSVALDSLSTDTQYF. CDR3 coding DNA: TGTGCCAGCAGCGTAGCTCTGGACAGTCTTAGCACAGATACGCAGTATTTT. J is TRBJ2-3 and V is TRBV9, with D tentatively TRBD1 (6 bases). This CDR3 has 17 amino acids. V dropped 0 bases and J dropped 0 bases, with 14 bases sitting between them. The germline V gene has CDR1 SGDLS and CDR2 YYNGEE.

This chain connects TRBV3-1 (or the pseudogene TRBV3-2) to TRBJ1-2, with no clear D. With 1 base removed from V and 2 bases from J, the gap between germline ends came to 14 bases. Germline V gene data show CDR1 as LGHDT and CDR2 as YNNKEL (reference sequence). The CDR3 length is 16 residues. The CDR3 DNA reads as TGTGCCAGCAGCCAAGGTTTGTGGGCTGAGAACTATGGCTACACCTTC. It translates to CASSQGLWAENYGYTF.

The chain is built from TRBV20-1 and TRBJ2-1, with TRBD2 matching 11 bases. The CDR3 consists of 15 residues. V lost 3 bases and J lost 2; bases outside the gene matches: 3. Germline loops: CDR1 DFQATT, CDR2 SNEGSKA (reference sequence). CDR3 in DNA: TGCAGTGCTAGTTCTAGCGGGAGGACCTACAATGAGCAGTTCTTC. This sequence encodes CSASSSGRTYNEQFF.

The chain carries TRBV3-1 (or the pseudogene TRBV3-2) and TRBJ1-1; no firm D call. V was clipped by 1 base and J by 2 bases, with 8 bases between them. The CDR3 length is 14 residues. The germline CDR1 and CDR2 sequences are LGHDT and YNNKEL (reference sequence). The CDR3: CASSQGGVNTEAFF. The DNA of the CDR3 is TGTGCCAGCAGCCAAGGGGGAGTAAACACTGAAGCTTTCTTT.

The rearrangement joins TRBV5-4 to TRBJ2-7, with 7 bases matching TRBD1. Germline V CDR1 and CDR2: SGHNT, YYREEE (reference sequence). The CDR3 extends over 13 amino acids. V lost 0 bases and J lost 7; bases outside the gene matches: 4. The CDR3 sequence: CASSLGQGWEQYF. CDR3 in DNA: TGTGCCAGCAGCTTGGGACAGGGTTGGGAGCAGTACTTC.

This chain joins TRBV7-2 and TRBJ2-7; TRBD2 matches 8 bases. V lost 4 bases and J lost 0; bases outside the gene matches: 8. The CDR3 has 16 residues. Germline V CDR1 and CDR2: SGHTA, FQGNSA. CDR3 region: CASSYLSGTSSYEQYF. The CDR3 nucleotides are TGTGCCAGCAGCTACCTTAGCGGGACGAGCTCCTACGAGCAGTACTTC.

The chain carries TRBV5-1 and TRBJ2-1; 7 nucleotides line up with TRBD1. This CDR3 region has 14 residues. Germline CDR1 and CDR2: SGHRS and YFSETQ. Trimming at V came to 4 bases and at J to 9 bases, leaving 10 bases not matched to a gene. The DNA of the CDR3 is TGCGCCAGCAGCCCGACGGCGACAGGGTTTGAGCAGTTCTTC. Its translation is CASSPTATGFEQFF.

V gene TRBV13 combines with J gene TRBJ1-4; a possible D gene is TRBD1 (6 bases). Deletions cut 6 bases from V and 8 bases from J, with 16 bases between. Per germline, CDR1 PRHDT and CDR2 FYEKMQ (reference sequence). This CDR3 is built from 14 residues. The CDR3 coding sequence is TGTGCCAGCAGTCTAACAGGGTCTTGGGAAAAACTGTTTTTT. Protein: CASSLTGSWEKLFF.

The chain has TRBV6-4 and TRBJ2-7, with TRBD1 as a possible D gene (5 bases). Germline V gene sequence: CDR1 MRHNA, CDR2 SNTAGT. The CDR3 consists of 14 residues. The V and J ends lost 4 bases and 6 bases respectively, with 16 bases between them. The CDR3 loop reads CASSVLAGFGEQYF. The DNA of the CDR3 is TGTGCCAGCAGTGTTTTGGCAGGGTTTGGCGAGCAGTACTTC.